This T cell receptor (beta chain) was identified in a study of blood T cell repertoires in COVID-19. Background on the study: In each case, the material was cDNA or gDNA derived from T cells, B-cell-depleted T cells, or PBMCs.

All recovered Cohort 3 donors got two negative PCRs, got clearance, or saw symptom resolution. Only in-frame clones appear in the TCRdb table, and some are missing; sequencing was by immunoSEQ multiplex PCR. The sample holds 150,000 to 200,000 clones, roughly 82% seen once. Germline loops: CDR1 SNHLY, CDR2 FYNNEI. The J segment lost 6 bases and the V segment lost 5 bases, leaving 4 bases of the junction unmatched. This CDR3 is built from 13 residues. What was sequenced was PBMCs or T cells enriched from blood (not recorded which). This sequence was found in a woman in her 30s who had recovered from COVID-19. This rearrangement joins TRBV2 to TRBJ1-5; 7 bases fit TRBD1. CDR3 region: CASSQGVGQPQHF. In DNA, the CDR3 is TGTGCCAGCAGTCAGGGGGTGGGTCAGCCCCAGCATTTT.